Listed here are 24 T cell receptor beta chains from one sample, sequenced in a study of blood T cell repertoires in COVID-19. Measured with immunoSEQ multiplex PCR; TCRdb has only the in-frame clones, and not every one. The sample gives around 100,000 clones, roughly nine tenths of which show up once; approximately 4% is in the top ten. Sample: peripheral blood. The receptor source for this set is a man aged 40-50 years with acute or convalescent COVID-19.

The CDR3 is CASSRGSGNTDTQYF. CDR3 bases: TGCGCCAGCAGCCGTGGTAGCGGAAACACAGATACGCAGTATTTT. The genes are TRBV4-3 and TRBJ2-3, with D tentatively TRBD2 (6 bases). The V gene lost 4 bases and the J gene lost 2 bases, with 13 bases spanning the gap. CDR3 length equals 15 residues. Per the germline V gene, CDR1 is LGHNA and CDR2 is YSLEER.

The rearrangement uses TRBV5-1 and TRBJ2-7, with D tentatively TRBD1 (6 bases). CDR1 and CDR2 (germline): SGHRS, YFSETQ. The CDR3 is 14 amino acids. The V and J ends lost 0 bases and 2 bases respectively, with 9 bases between them. CDR3 region: CASSLDGQTYEQYF. The CDR3, as DNA: TGCGCCAGCAGCTTGGACGGACAGACCTACGAGCAGTACTTC.

J is TRBJ2-5 and V is TRBV5-1; TRBD1 might be the D (6 bases). Trimming shortened V by 3 bases and J by 4 bases, and 13 bases separated the two germline ends. The CDR3 is 14 residues long. The germline V gene has CDR1 SGHRS and CDR2 YFSETQ. The CDR3, as DNA: TGCGCCAGCAGCTCCTACAGGGTAGGAGAGACCCAGTACTTC. This codes for CASSSYRVGETQYF.

The V gene is TRBV4-2, the J gene TRBJ2-4, with D possibly matching TRBD1 (6 bases). The CDR3 spans 15 residues. Per germline, CDR1 LGHNA and CDR2 YNFKEQ. Trimming shortened V by 1 base and J by 2 bases, and 9 bases separated the two germline ends. DNA for the CDR3: TGTGCCAGCAGCCAAGCCAGGGGAACCAAAAACATTCAGTACTTC. Amino acids: CASSQARGTKNIQYF.

The gene calls are TRBV7-2 and TRBJ1-5; TRBD1 matches 10 bases. V lost 3 bases to trimming and J lost 5 bases; unmatched junction nucleotides: 1. The germline V gene has CDR1 SGHTA and CDR2 FQGNSA. The CDR3 loop spans 14 amino acids. The CDR3 sequence: CASSLDRGYQPQHF. The CDR3, as DNA: TGTGCCAGCAGCTTGGACAGGGGGTATCAGCCCCAGCATTTT. The variable domain in full, with the rest retrieved from reference TRBV7-2 and TRBJ1-5, is GAGVSQSPSNKVTEKGKDVELRCDPISGHTALYWYRQSLGQGLEFLIYFQGNSAPDKSGLPSDRFSAERTGGSVSTLTIQRTQQEDSAVYLCASSLDRGYQPQHFGDGTRLSIL.

The chain links TRBV11-2 to TRBJ1-2; 7 bases map to TRBD1. Germline CDR1 SGHAT, CDR2 FQNNGV. V dropped 4 bases and J dropped 2; count of bases not matched to a gene: 13. The CDR3 spans 17 residues. The CDR3: CASSSPTTGSWNYGYTF. The CDR3 DNA reads as TGTGCCAGCAGCTCCCCCACGACAGGGTCGTGGAACTATGGCTACACCTTC.

The chain uses TRBV15 and TRBJ1-6; TRBD1 matches 9 bases. The V and J ends lost 3 bases and 6 bases, in that order; junction bases with no gene match: 12. This CDR3 spans 18 amino acids. The germline V gene has CDR1 LNHNV and CDR2 YYDKDF (reference sequence). The CDR3 loop reads CATSSPLTGGSFNSPLHF. CDR3 DNA sequence: TGTGCCACCAGCAGTCCTCTGACAGGGGGATCGTTTAATTCACCCCTCCACTTT.

This chain uses TRBV6-5 with TRBJ2-7; 14 positions agree with TRBD2. CDR1 is MNHEY, CDR2 SVGAGI, per germline. V gave up 6 bases and J gave up 6 bases; unmatched junction bases: 7. The CDR3 spans 15 residues. CDR3 coding DNA: TGTGCCAGCAGGGGGGGACTAGCGGGAGATAGCGAGCAGTACTTC. This codes for CASRGGLAGDSEQYF.

This clone has a handful of counts. The chain uses TRBV6-1 and TRBJ1-2, with D maybe TRBD1 (5 bases). Per the germline V gene, CDR1 is MNHNS and CDR2 is SASEGT. V shed 2 bases and J shed 10 bases, with 11 bases lying between them. This CDR3 is built from 12 residues. CDR3 DNA: TGTGCCAGCAGTGAATGGGAGGGGCACTACACCTTC. Encoded protein: CASSEWEGHYTF.

V gene TRBV11-2 combines with J gene TRBJ2-5; TRBD2 matches 7 bases. The CDR3 consists of 15 residues. V was pared by 4 bases and J by 1 base, with 6 bases of the junction left unmatched. Per germline, CDR1 SGHAT and CDR2 FQNNGV. The CDR3 nucleotides read TGTGCCAGCAGCTATACTAGCGACCCCCAAGAGACCCAGTACTTC. This translates into CASSYTSDPQETQYF.

The rearrangement joins TRBV24-1 to TRBJ2-3; TRBD1 matches at 12 bases. The V gene end was trimmed by 4 bases and the J gene end by 6 bases; junction bases not matched to a gene: 13. Germline lookup yields CDR1 KGHDR and CDR2 SFDVKD. The CDR3 extends over 18 amino acids. The CDR3 DNA is TGTGCCACCAGTGACCGTAGGGACAGGGGGCCGAGGGGGGATACGCAGTATTTT. Translating gives CATSDRRDRGPRGDTQYF.

The chain is built from TRBV4-2 and TRBJ2-2; a possible D gene is TRBD2 (6 bases). The CDR3 runs 16 residues. Trimming stripped 0 bases from V and 1 base from J, with 9 bases between. Germline V gives CDR1 LGHNA, CDR2 YNFKEQ. Here the CDR3 DNA reads TGTGCCAGCAGCCAAGAGGGGACTTGGAACACCGGGGAGCTGTTTTTT. Translating gives CASSQEGTWNTGELFF.

Only one count was recorded for this clone. The V and J genes are TRBV25-1 and TRBJ1-1; weak D call: TRBD1 (5 bases). V was cut by 7 bases and J by 0 bases, with 9 bases left in between. Germline V CDR1 and CDR2: MGHDK, SYGVNS. CDR3 length: 13 residues. The DNA of the CDR3 is TGTGCCAGCACCTTAGGGGTGAACACTGAAGCTTTCTTT. This codes for CASTLGVNTEAFF.

This rearrangement joins TRBV5-5 to TRBJ2-2; 12 bases match TRBD2. This CDR3 spans 17 amino acids. Germline lookup yields CDR1 SGHKS and CDR2 YYEKEE (reference sequence). J was trimmed by 3 bases and V by 4 bases; bases with no gene match: 7. CDR3 sequence (DNA): TGTGCCAGCAGCCAAACCCTAGCGGGAGGGTACACCGGGGAGCTGTTTTTT. Its protein is CASSQTLAGGYTGELFF.

The chain is built from TRBV10-3 and TRBJ2-1, with 8 bases matching TRBD2. Germline CDR1 ENHRY, CDR2 SYGVKD. The junction had 8 bases not matched to a gene; V was cut back by 6 bases and J by 10 bases. The CDR3 is made up of 13 amino acids. The DNA for the CDR3 is TGTGCCATCAGGCGAGCGGGGGATAGCGAGCAGTTCTTC. Translating gives CAIRRAGDSEQFF.

The V gene is TRBV10-1, the J gene TRBJ2-1, with D uncertain. This CDR3 region has 14 residues. V was cut by 9 bases and J by 0 bases, with 12 bases left in between. Germline values: CDR1 WNHNN, CDR2 SYGVQD (reference sequence). The CDR3 bases are TGCGCCAGATTGAAACAGATCTCCTACAATGAGCAGTTCTTC. Its translation: CARLKQISYNEQFF.

The chain links TRBV6-5 to TRBJ2-7, with 7 bases matching TRBD1. CDR3 size: 13 residues. Germline CDR1 and CDR2: MNHEY and SVGAGI. V lost 6 bases to trimming and J lost 4 bases; unmatched junction nucleotides: 6. The CDR3 DNA reads TGTGCCAGCAGGCACAGGGGAGAGTACGAGCAGTACTTC. This gives the protein CASRHRGEYEQYF.

This clone was seen only a few times. This CDR3 is CASSVGTGSLPLHF. CDR3 sequence (DNA): TGTGCCAGTAGTGTGGGGACAGGTTCCCTACCCCTCCACTTT. The chain combines TRBV19 with TRBJ1-6; 8 nucleotides match TRBD1. V gave up 5 bases and J gave up 12 bases; unmatched junction bases: 9. The CDR3 covers 14 residues. Germline-derived CDR1 and CDR2 are LNHDA and SQIVND (reference sequence).

This sequence joins TRBV5-4 and TRBJ1-2; D unclear. V was clipped by 4 bases and J by 0 bases, with 10 bases between them. Germline CDR1 is SGHNT and CDR2 is YYREEE (reference sequence). This CDR3 region has 14 residues. The CDR3 DNA reads as TGTGCCAGCAGCCCCCGGAGACCTAACTATGGCTACACCTTC. It encodes CASSPRRPNYGYTF.

This clone was seen once. V is TRBV13 and J is TRBJ2-2, with 8 nucleotides matching TRBD1. CDR1 and CDR2 from the germline V gene are PRHDT and FYEKMQ (reference sequence). J gave up 5 bases and V 5 bases, and 10 bases lay outside the gene matches. The CDR3 sequence is 16 residues long. CDR3 residues: CASSLRQGRRTGELFF. Written as DNA, the CDR3 is TGTGCCAGCAGCCTCCGACAGGGGCGACGTACCGGGGAGCTGTTTTTT.

The chain employs TRBV29-1 and TRBJ1-1; 7 nucleotides match TRBD1. The trim removed 8 bases at V and 0 bases at J, leaving 6 bases unmatched. There are 13 residues in the CDR3. CDR1 is SQVTM, CDR2 ANQGSEA, per germline. CDR3 amino acids: CSSGTAMNTEAFF. The DNA of the CDR3 is TGCAGCTCGGGGACAGCCATGAACACTGAAGCTTTCTTT.

The V call is TRBV6-5, the J call TRBJ1-6; TRBD1 is a possible D gene (5 bases). The CDR3 is 16 residues long. The germline gives CDR1 MNHEY, CDR2 SVGAGI. V gave up 0 bases and J gave up 7 bases, with 13 bases separating them. The CDR3 coding sequence is TGTGCCAGCAGTTACTCGGACATTTCGGTGAATTCACCCCTCCACTTT. This translates into CASSYSDISVNSPLHF.

The rearrangement links TRBV15 to TRBJ1-2, with D perhaps TRBD1 (6 bases). V lost 0 bases, J lost 6 bases, and 20 bases lay in between. The CDR3 loop spans 17 amino acids. CDR1 is LNHNV and CDR2 is YYDKDF in the germline V gene (reference sequence). CDR3 protein: CATSREIGGRSLDGYTF. For the CDR3, the DNA is TGTGCCACCAGCAGAGAGATTGGGGGCAGGTCCCTTGATGGCTACACCTTC.

This clone was observed a few times. The chain employs TRBV5-1 and TRBJ1-1; 11 positions match TRBD1. Germline V gene lookup returns CDR1 SGHRS and CDR2 YFSETQ. With V trimmed by 0 bases and J by 4 bases, 2 bases remained unmatched. The length of the CDR3 is 15 residues. The CDR3 protein is CASSLDGTGGTEAFF. The CDR3 region has the DNA TGCGCCAGCAGCTTGGACGGGACAGGGGGCACTGAAGCTTTCTTT.